This passage covers 2 T cell receptor beta chains from one sample sequenced in a study of lymphopenia after photon versus proton radiotherapy. Sequenced by immunoSEQ multiplex PCR; TCRdb stores in-frame clones only, minus some. Of some 27,000 clones listed, around 80% are singletons. Sequences were derived from peripheral blood, sampled from a patient treated with photon-based radiotherapy. The receptors shown here come from a man aged 50-60 years with gastric cancer.

The rearrangement uses TRBV7-2 and TRBJ1-6; no definite D call. The CDR3 loop spans 15 amino acids. Germline loops: CDR1 SGHTA, CDR2 FQGNSA. Deletions cut 2 bases from V and 0 bases from J, with 5 bases between. The CDR3, as DNA: TGTGCCAGCAGCTTATCTGGCTCCTATAATTCACCCCTCCACTTT. Amino acid sequence: CASSLSGSYNSPLHF.

The rearrangement joins TRBV10-3 to TRBJ2-5; 8 nucleotides line up with TRBD1. J gave up 5 bases and V 6 bases, and 5 bases lay outside the gene matches. Germline V gene sequence: CDR1 ENHRY, CDR2 SYGVKD. There are 13 residues in the CDR3. Here the CDR3 DNA reads TGTGCCATCAGGTCAGGGGGCGGGGAGACCCAGTACTTC. Translated: CAIRSGGGETQYF.